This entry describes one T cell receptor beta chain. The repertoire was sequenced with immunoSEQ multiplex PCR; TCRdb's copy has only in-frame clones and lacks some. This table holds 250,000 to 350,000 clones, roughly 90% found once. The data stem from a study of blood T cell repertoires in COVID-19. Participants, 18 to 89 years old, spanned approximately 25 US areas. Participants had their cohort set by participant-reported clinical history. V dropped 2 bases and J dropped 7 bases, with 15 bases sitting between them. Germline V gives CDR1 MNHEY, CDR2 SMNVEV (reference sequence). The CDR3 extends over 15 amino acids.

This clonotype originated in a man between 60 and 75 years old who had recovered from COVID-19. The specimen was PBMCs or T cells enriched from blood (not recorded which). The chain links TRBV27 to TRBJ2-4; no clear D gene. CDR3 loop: CASSLLGPVTNIQYF. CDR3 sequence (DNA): TGTGCCAGCAGTTTACTGGGCCCTGTGACCAACATTCAGTACTTC.